This is a list of T cell receptor beta chains from one sample in a study of cytomegalovirus exposure and HLA in healthy donors. Clones were read by immunoSEQ multiplex PCR, and TCRdb kept only the in-frame ones, dropping some. The sample shows 120,000 or so clones, around 86% of them seen only once. Sequencing was performed on PBMCs. These TCRs come from a man aged 35 to 55 in good health and CMV-seronegative. CDR3s include the opening cysteine and the closing phenylalanine or tryptophan. A D gene is named only where the DNA matches it firmly. The size entry is marked missing in some rows and otherwise reads once, few, many or a size class.

DNA,CDR3,J,V,D,size
TGTGCCAGCTCGAACTTCAACTATGGCTACACCTTC,CASSNFNYGYTF,TRBJ1-2,TRBV28,-,-
TGCGCCAGCAGCCGAGGCCCCGGAGCTCTAGATACGCAGTATTTT,CASSRGPGALDTQYF,TRBJ2-3,TRBV4-1,-,-
TGCGCCAGCAGCTTAAGCGGGGCGGGGGTCTCGGAATCCTACGAGCAGTACTTC,CASSLSGAGVSESYEQYF,TRBJ2-7,TRBV5-1,TRBD2,-
TGTGCCAGCTCACCATCCTTTACGACAGTCTATAATTCACCCCTCCACTTT,CASSPSFTTVYNSPLHF,TRBJ1-6,TRBV18,-,-
TGTGCCAGCACCACCCTAGCGGGGGGGCTGGCTACGCAGTATTTT,CASTTLAGGLATQYF,TRBJ2-3,TRBV5-4,TRBD2,-
TGTGCCTGGAGGGTATACGGCTACGAGCAGTACTTC,CAWRVYGYEQYF,TRBJ2-7,TRBV30,-,-
TGTGCCAGCAGCCGACTAGCGGGGGCCCAAGAGACCCAGTACTTC,CASSRLAGAQETQYF,TRBJ2-5,TRBV14,TRBD2,-
TGTGCCAGCAGTGAAGAGCAAAAGAGGGCCAAAAACATTCAGTACTTC,CASSEEQKRAKNIQYF,TRBJ2-4,TRBV2,-,-
TGTGCCAGCAGCGTAGAAGGATGGGGGGGAATGGATGAAGCTTTCTTT,CASSVEGWGGMDEAFF,TRBJ1-1,TRBV9,-,few
TGTGCCAGCAGCTATGACAGGGGGCGCCGAGAGACCCAGTACTTC,CASSYDRGRRETQYF,TRBJ2-5,TRBV7-2,TRBD1,-
TGTGCCAGTAACGACGGGGGGCCCGCCCGTACGCAGTATTTT,CASNDGGPARTQYF,TRBJ2-3,TRBV19,-,-
TGTGCCAGCAGTTACATTCTACTGGCCCTCCACTTT,CASSYILLALHF,TRBJ1-6,TRBV6-5,-,-
TGTGCCAGCAGCACCGCGGCTGGGTACAATGAGCAGTTCTTC,CASSTAAGYNEQFF,TRBJ2-1,TRBV7-9,-,-
TGTGCCAGCTCGGGGGGACTTAACACCGGGGAGCTGTTTTTT,CASSGGLNTGELFF,TRBJ2-2,TRBV25-1,TRBD2,-
TGTGCCAGCAGCGTAGATGTGGAGACGAAGACCCAGTACTTC,CASSVDVETKTQYF,TRBJ2-5,TRBV9,-,-
TGTGCCAGCAGCCCACTTCCTGTTCAGCCCCAGCATTTT,CASSPLPVQPQHF,TRBJ1-5,TRBV7-2,-,-
TGTGCCAGTACCCCGACAGCTAGCTCCTACGAGCAGTACTTC,CASTPTASSYEQYF,TRBJ2-7,TRBV19,-,-
TGTGCCATCGGGACTAGCGGCGCCTACGAGCAGTACTTC,CAIGTSGAYEQYF,TRBJ2-7,TRBV10-3,TRBD2,-
TGTGCCAGCAGTGAAGTGCGGACAGGGTCAGAGACCCAGTACTTC,CASSEVRTGSETQYF,TRBJ2-5,TRBV2,TRBD1,-
TGTGCCAGCAGCCCCCGACGGCTATTTAAGATCGGGGGCTACACCTTC,CASSPRRLFKIGGYTF,TRBJ1-2,TRBV5-4,-,-
TGCGCCAGCAGCTTGGCACAGGGGGGTGAGCAGTTCTTC,CASSLAQGGEQFF,TRBJ2-1,TRBV5-1,TRBD1,-
TGCAGCGTTGAAGCTGGGGACAGGGGACGGCCCTACGAGCAGTACTTC,CSVEAGDRGRPYEQYF,TRBJ2-7,TRBV29-1,TRBD1,-
TGTCTTAGCGGGGTTAGGGGATCTCACAAAGCTTTCTTT,CLSGVRGSHKAFF,TRBJ1-1,TRBV6-5,-,-
TGCGCCAGCAGCCGAACCCCCGGGACAGGGGCCTACGAGCAGTACTTC,CASSRTPGTGAYEQYF,TRBJ2-7,TRBV4-3,TRBD1,few
TGTGCCAGCAGTAAGGACAGGGGGCCCTACGAGCAGTACTTC,CASSKDRGPYEQYF,TRBJ2-7,TRBV27,TRBD1,once
TGTGCCAGCAGCCAGGCTCTTAACAGGGCTCGGTTTAGGGACACTGAAGCTTTCTTT,CASSQALNRARFRDTEAFF,TRBJ1-1,TRBV13,-,-
TGCGCCAGCAGCTTTGGCCAGGGGGCGAACGGCTACACCTTC,CASSFGQGANGYTF,TRBJ1-2,TRBV5-1,TRBD1,-
TGCGCCAGCAGCCTTCCTTTGACTAGCGGGGGGGAAGAGACCCAGTACTTC,CASSLPLTSGGEETQYF,TRBJ2-5,TRBV5-1,TRBD2,-
TGTGCCAGCAGCCGGGACAGGGGGCAAAACTATGGCTACACCTTC,CASSRDRGQNYGYTF,TRBJ1-2,TRBV5-6,TRBD1,-
TGTGCCAGTTCGGAGGGCACTGAAGCTTTCTTT,CASSEGTEAFF,TRBJ1-1,TRBV6-5,-,-
TGCAGCGTCACTAACGGGAGGGGGCGTGAGGAGCAGTACTTC,CSVTNGRGREEQYF,TRBJ2-7,TRBV29-1,-,-
TGCAGCGTTGCCCCCAGCCGGGGCACAGATACGCAGTATTTT,CSVAPSRGTDTQYF,TRBJ2-3,TRBV29-1,-,-
TGTGCCAGCAGCTTGACTAGCGGGGGGGGAAAAGGAGGGGCCAACGTCCTGACTTTC,CASSLTSGGGKGGANVLTF,TRBJ2-6,TRBV5-6,TRBD2,-
TGCAGCGTTGGAGAAGACGCCAATCCAGGAACGGGCTACACCTTC,CSVGEDANPGTGYTF,TRBJ1-2,TRBV29-1,-,few
TGCGCCAGCAGCCAAGGATCGGGAGCATCGGCTGAAGCTTTCTTT,CASSQGSGASAEAFF,TRBJ1-1,TRBV5-1,-,once
TGTGCCAGCAGTTTACAGGGGGTAAAGGCCGGGGAGCTGTTTTTT,CASSLQGVKAGELFF,TRBJ2-2,TRBV2,TRBD1,once
TGTGCCAGCAGCGTAGGCACTGAGTCCTACAATGAGCAGTTCTTC,CASSVGTESYNEQFF,TRBJ2-1,TRBV9,-,-
TGTGCCAGCAGTGAGTCGGGCTACACCTTC,CASSESGYTF,TRBJ1-2,TRBV6-1,-,once
TGTGCCAGCAGTGTGGGGGGACAAGGGGGCACGGTCTATGGCTACACCTTC,CASSVGGQGGTVYGYTF,TRBJ1-2,TRBV25-1,TRBD1,-
TGTGCCAGCAGCCGCACGGGTCTAGCGGGGGTGAACGGGCGGGATACGCAGTATTTT,CASSRTGLAGVNGRDTQYF,TRBJ2-3,TRBV5-4,TRBD2,-
TGTGCCAGCAGTTTATGGGGCAGGGGAAACGAGCAGTACTTC,CASSLWGRGNEQYF,TRBJ2-7,TRBV28,-,-
TGCAGCGCTGCGAGTGATAACACTGAAGCTTTCTTT,CSAASDNTEAFF,TRBJ1-1,TRBV29-1,-,-
TGTGCCAGCAGTTACCCCAGGGGTCCTGGGGCCAACGTCCTGACTTTC,CASSYPRGPGANVLTF,TRBJ2-6,TRBV6-6,-,-
TGTGCCAGCAGCGTACGGACAGGCACAGATACGCAGTATTTT,CASSVRTGTDTQYF,TRBJ2-3,TRBV9,-,few
TGCAGCGTTGAAGATCTAGGTACAGGGTTCAACACAGATACGCAGTATTTT,CSVEDLGTGFNTDTQYF,TRBJ2-3,TRBV29-1,-,once
TGTGCCAGCAGCTCACGTACAGGGGGCATAAAGCCCCAGCATTTT,CASSSRTGGIKPQHF,TRBJ1-5,TRBV5-8,TRBD1,-
TGTGCCAGCAGCCTCCCCGGGGGCTCCTACAATGAGCAGTTCTTC,CASSLPGGSYNEQFF,TRBJ2-1,TRBV5-4,-,-
TGTGCCAGCCTCCGTAGTAACACTGAAGCTTTCTTT,CASLRSNTEAFF,TRBJ1-1,TRBV5-6,-,-
TGTGCCAGCAGGAGGGGGCATAATGAAAAACTGTTTTTT,CASRRGHNEKLFF,TRBJ1-4,TRBV6-5,TRBD1,few
TGTGCCAGCAGCCAGACAGCTAACTATGGCTACACCTTC,CASSQTANYGYTF,TRBJ1-2,TRBV5-6,-,-
TGTGCCAGCAGTTTAGGGGCCAGGGGGAAAGCTTTCTTT,CASSLGARGKAFF,TRBJ1-1,TRBV28,TRBD1,-
TGTGCCAGCAGCTTAAATGACAGAATGAACACTGAAGCTTTCTTT,CASSLNDRMNTEAFF,TRBJ1-1,TRBV7-2,-,-